This T cell receptor beta chain was captured by sequencing in a study of T-cell reconstitution after alpha-beta-depleted transplantation in children. Notes on the study in general: The origin of alpha-beta T cells about two months after transplant was reportedly several hundred expanded graft clones.

The TCRbeta library was prepared with unique molecular identifiers. TCRdb independently ran MiXCR on the PCR reads; one entry per CDR3 protein. This sample yields hundreds of thousands of distinct CDR3 sequences, of which around 10% are seen a single time; approximately 7% belongs to the top ten. The CDR3 is 16 amino acids. The junction had 9 bases not matched to a gene; V was cut back by 4 bases and J by 1 base. Germline CDR1 and CDR2: SGHDT and YYEEEE. This clonotype was picked up many times. Its antigen is not identified. This clonotype was obtained from a boy under two years old with acute myeloid leukemia, due to receive a stem cell transplant. Sequencing was performed on PBMCs, taken before TCRalphabeta/CD19-depleted stem cell transplant. The chain combines TRBV5-6 with TRBJ2-5; the match to TRBD1 covers 8 bases. For the CDR3, the DNA is TGTGCCAGCAGCATAGACAGGGGTTGGGGCCAAGAGACCCAGTACTTC. It translates to CASSIDRGWGQETQYF. The full variable domain, in which reference TRBV5-6 and TRBJ2-5 provide the parts outside the CDR3, is DAGVTQSPTHLIKTRGQQVTLRCSPKSGHDTVSWYQQALGQGPQFIFQYYEEEERQRGNFPDRFSGHQFPNYSSELNVNALLLGDSALYLCASSIDRGWGQETQYFGPGTRLLVL.